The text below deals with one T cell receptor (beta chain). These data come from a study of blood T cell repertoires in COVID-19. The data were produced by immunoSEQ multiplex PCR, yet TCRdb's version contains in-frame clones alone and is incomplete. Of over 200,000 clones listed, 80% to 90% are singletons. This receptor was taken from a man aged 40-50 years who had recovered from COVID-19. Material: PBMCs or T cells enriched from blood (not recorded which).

In DNA, the CDR3 is TGCGCCAGCAGCGTTAGTTCGGGACAAGAGACCCAGTACTTC. The encoded protein is CASSVSSGQETQYF. The rearrangement joins TRBV4-3 to TRBJ2-5, with D perhaps TRBD2 (5 bases). Trimming removed 5 bases from V and 2 bases from J, with 12 bases in between. Germline V CDR1 and CDR2: LGHNA, YSLEER. The CDR3 is 14 amino acids.